The entry below describes one T cell receptor beta chain. The antigen is undetermined. Relative to the germline gene, one junction end is altered; a read error may explain this. At the DNA level, this CDR3 is encoded by other sequences in the same sample as well. Both 60 Vbeta primers and 13 Jbeta primers went into the PCR. Assay: immunoSEQ multiplex PCR; the TCRdb copy retains only in-frame clones and omits some. The sample records 95,000 to 130,000 clones, about 59% being singletons. The data were obtained in a study of cytomegalovirus exposure and HLA in healthy donors. The CDR3 is 15 amino acids. Germline-derived CDR1 and CDR2 are SQVTM and ANQGSEA. Study-wide points: Across HLA loci, a later analysis found differing TCR association rates, with DRB1 most and HLA-C fewest.

This clonotype originated in a woman in her thirties or forties in good health and CMV-seropositive. This chain links TRBV29-1 with TRBJ2-2, with 8 bases matching TRBD1. Sequencing was performed on PBMCs. The CDR3 protein is CSALPGTGYTGELFF. The CDR3 DNA sequence: TGCAGCGCCTTACCCGGGACAGGTTACACCGGGGAGCTGTTTTTC.